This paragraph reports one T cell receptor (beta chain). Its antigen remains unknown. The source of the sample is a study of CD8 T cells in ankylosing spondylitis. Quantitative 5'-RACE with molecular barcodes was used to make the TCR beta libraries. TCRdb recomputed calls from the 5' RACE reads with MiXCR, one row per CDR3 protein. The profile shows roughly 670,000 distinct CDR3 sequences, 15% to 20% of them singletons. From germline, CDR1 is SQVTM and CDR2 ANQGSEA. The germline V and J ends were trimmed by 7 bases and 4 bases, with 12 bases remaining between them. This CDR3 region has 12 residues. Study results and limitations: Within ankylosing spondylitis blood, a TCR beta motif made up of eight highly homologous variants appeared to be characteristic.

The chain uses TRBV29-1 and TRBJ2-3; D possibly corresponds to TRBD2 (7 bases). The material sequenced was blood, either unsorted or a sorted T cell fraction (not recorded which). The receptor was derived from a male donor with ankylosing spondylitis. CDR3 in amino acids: CSGRGGADTQYF. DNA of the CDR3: TGCAGCGGCAGGGGAGGGGCAGATACGCAGTATTTT.